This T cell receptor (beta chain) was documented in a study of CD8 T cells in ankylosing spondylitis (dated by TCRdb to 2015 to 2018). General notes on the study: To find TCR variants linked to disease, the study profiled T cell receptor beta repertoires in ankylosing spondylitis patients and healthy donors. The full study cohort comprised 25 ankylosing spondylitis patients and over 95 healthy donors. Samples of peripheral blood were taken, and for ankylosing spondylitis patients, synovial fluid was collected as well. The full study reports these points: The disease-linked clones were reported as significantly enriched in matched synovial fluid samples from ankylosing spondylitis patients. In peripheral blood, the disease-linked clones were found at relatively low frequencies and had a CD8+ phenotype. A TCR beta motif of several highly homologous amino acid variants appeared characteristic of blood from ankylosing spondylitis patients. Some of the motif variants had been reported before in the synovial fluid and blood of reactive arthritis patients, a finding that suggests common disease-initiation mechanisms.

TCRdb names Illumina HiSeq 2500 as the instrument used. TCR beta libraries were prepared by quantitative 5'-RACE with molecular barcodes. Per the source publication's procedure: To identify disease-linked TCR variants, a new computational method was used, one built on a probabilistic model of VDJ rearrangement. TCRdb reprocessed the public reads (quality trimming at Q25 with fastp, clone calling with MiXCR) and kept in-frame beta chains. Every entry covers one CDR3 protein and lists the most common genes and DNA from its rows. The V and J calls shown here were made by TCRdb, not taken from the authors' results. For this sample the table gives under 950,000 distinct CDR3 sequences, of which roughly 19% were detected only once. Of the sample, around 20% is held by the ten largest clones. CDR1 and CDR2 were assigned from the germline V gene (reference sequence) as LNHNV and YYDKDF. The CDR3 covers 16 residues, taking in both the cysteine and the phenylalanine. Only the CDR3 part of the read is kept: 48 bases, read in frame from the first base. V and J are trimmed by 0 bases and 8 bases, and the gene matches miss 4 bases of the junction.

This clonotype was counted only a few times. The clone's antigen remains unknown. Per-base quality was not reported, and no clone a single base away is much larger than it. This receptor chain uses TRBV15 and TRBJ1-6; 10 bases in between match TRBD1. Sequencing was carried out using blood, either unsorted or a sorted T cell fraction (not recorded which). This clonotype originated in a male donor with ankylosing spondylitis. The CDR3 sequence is CATSRDLGQGHSPLHF. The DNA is TGTGCCACCAGCAGAGATCTGGGACAGGGGCATTCACCCCTCCACTTT.